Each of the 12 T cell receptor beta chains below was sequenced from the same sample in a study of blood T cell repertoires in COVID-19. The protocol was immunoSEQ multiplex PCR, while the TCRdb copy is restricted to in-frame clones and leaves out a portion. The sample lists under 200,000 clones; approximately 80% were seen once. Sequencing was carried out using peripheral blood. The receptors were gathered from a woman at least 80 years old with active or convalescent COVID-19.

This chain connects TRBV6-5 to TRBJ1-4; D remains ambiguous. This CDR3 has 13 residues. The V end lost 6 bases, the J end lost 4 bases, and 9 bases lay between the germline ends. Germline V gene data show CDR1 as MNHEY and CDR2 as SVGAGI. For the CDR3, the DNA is TGTGCCAGCAGCTCCTCCTTTAATGAAAAACTGTTTTTT. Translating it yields CASSSSFNEKLFF.

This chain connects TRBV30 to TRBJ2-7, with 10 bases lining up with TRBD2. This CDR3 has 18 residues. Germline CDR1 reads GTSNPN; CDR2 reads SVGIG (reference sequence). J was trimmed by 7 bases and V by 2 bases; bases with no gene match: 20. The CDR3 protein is CAWSPIPSGGTTAWEQYF. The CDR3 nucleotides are TGTGCCTGGAGTCCAATCCCTAGCGGGGGCACCACAGCTTGGGAGCAGTACTTC.

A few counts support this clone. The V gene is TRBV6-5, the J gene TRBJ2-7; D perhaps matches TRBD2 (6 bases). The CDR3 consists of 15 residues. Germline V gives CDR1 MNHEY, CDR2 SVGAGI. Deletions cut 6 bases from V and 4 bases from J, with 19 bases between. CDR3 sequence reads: CASSPGGATLYEQYF. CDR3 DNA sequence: TGTGCCAGCAGCCCCGGCGGGGCGACCTTATACGAGCAGTACTTC.

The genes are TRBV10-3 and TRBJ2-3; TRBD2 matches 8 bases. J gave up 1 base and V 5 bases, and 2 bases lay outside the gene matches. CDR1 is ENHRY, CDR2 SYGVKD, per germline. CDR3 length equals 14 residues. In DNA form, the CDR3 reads TGTGCCATCAGTTTGACTAGCGGCACAGATACGCAGTATTTT. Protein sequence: CAISLTSGTDTQYF.

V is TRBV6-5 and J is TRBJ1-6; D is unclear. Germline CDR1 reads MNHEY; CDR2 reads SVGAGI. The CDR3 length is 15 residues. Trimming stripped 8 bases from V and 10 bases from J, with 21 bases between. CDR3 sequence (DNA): TGTGCCAGCGAATATTCAGACCGACGGAGCTCACCCCTCCACTTT. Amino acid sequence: CASEYSDRRSSPLHF.

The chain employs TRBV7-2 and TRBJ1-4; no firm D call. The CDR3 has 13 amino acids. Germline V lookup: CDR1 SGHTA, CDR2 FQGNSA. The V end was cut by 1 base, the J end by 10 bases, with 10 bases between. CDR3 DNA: TGTGCCAGCAGCTTAGACCCGGGAGGAAAACTGTTTTTT. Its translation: CASSLDPGGKLFF.

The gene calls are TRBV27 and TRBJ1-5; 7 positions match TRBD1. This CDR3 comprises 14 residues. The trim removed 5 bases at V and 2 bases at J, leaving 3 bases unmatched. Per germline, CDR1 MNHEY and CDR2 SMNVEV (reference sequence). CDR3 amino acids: CASSPGGRNQPQHF. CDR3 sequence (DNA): TGTGCCAGCAGTCCAGGGGGACGCAATCAGCCCCAGCATTTT.

CDR3 sequence: CASTSDRGLTNSPLHF. The DNA of the CDR3 is TGTGCCAGCACCTCGGACAGGGGGCTAACGAATTCACCCCTCCACTTT. J is TRBJ1-6 and V is TRBV11-2; 11 bases are shared with TRBD1. The junction had 9 bases not matched to a gene; V was cut back by 7 bases and J by 7 bases. The CDR3 extends over 16 amino acids. Looked up from germline, CDR1 is SGHAT and CDR2 is FQNNGV.

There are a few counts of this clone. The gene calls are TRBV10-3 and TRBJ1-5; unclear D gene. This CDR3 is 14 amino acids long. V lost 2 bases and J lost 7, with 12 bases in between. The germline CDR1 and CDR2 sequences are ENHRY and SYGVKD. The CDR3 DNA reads TGTGCCATCAGTGAGGAAACAGTTAGGCAGCCCCAGCATTTT. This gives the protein CAISEETVRQPQHF.

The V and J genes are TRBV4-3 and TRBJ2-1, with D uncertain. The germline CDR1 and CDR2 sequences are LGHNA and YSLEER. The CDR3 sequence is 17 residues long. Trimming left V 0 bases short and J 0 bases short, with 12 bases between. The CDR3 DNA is TGCGCCAGCAGCCAAGATGGGCCGATTAGCTCCTACAATGAGCAGTTCTTC. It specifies CASSQDGPISSYNEQFF.

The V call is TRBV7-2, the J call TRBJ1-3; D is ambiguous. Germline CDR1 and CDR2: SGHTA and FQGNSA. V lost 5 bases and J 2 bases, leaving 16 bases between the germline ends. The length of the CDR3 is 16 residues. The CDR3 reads CASSLTYRAAGNTIYF. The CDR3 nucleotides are TGTGCCAGCAGCCTAACTTACAGAGCAGCTGGAAACACCATATATTTT. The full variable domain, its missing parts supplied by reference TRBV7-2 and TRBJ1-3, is GAGVSQSPSNKVTEKGKDVELRCDPISGHTALYWYRQSLGQGLEFLIYFQGNSAPDKSGLPSDRFSAERTGGSVSTLTIQRTQQEDSAVYLCASSLTYRAAGNTIYFGEGSWLTVV.

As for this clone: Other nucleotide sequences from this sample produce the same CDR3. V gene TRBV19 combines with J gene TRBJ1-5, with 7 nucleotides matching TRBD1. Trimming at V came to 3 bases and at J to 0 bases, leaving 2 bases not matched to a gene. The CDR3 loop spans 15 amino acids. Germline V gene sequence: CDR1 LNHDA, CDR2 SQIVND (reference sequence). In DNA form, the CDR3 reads TGTGCCAGTAGTATGGGACAGTATAGCAATCAGCCCCAGCATTTT. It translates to CASSMGQYSNQPQHF.